The present TCR beta chain was sequenced within a study of beta chain features in type 1 diabetes. Whole-study findings and limits: Patients showed naive, central memory and Treg TCRB repertoires that appeared more similar than those of healthy donors.

This clone was found many times. Its antigen is currently unknown. V was shortened by 3 bases and J by 5 bases, with 7 bases between the two germline ends. Per the germline V gene, CDR1 is ENHRY and CDR2 is SYGVKD. The CDR3 extends over 12 amino acids. Sequenced material consisted of expressed TCRB transcripts (all of the isolated RNA was reverse transcribed). The repertoire was sequenced with immunoSEQ multiplex PCR; TCRdb's copy has only in-frame clones and lacks some. The repertoire includes hundreds of thousands of clones, about a sixth of them detected once, and about 0.086% sits in the top ten. A CD45RO/CCR7/CD25/CD127/CD95/CD27 panel sorted naive, central memory, regulatory and stem cell-like memory CD4+ cells.

J is TRBJ2-5 and V is TRBV10-3; D is unresolved. The specimen was naive CD4+ T cells from blood. The source is a man between 18 and 29 years old in good health. The CDR3 DNA is TGTGCCATCAGTGATGCGCGGGAGACCCAGTACTTC. This gives the protein CAISDARETQYF.